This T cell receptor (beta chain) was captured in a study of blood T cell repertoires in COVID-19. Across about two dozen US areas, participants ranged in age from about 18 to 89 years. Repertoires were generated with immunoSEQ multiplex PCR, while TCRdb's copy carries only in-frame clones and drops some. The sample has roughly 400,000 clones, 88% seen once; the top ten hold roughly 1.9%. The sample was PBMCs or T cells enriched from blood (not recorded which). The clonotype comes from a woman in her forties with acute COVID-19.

CDR3 sequence: CASSWTVNSPLHF. In DNA, the CDR3 is TGTGCCAGTAGTTGGACAGTAAATTCACCCCTCCACTTT. V and J are TRBV19 and TRBJ1-6, with a tentative D call TRBD1 (6 bases). V lost 5 bases and J 7 bases, leaving 9 bases between the germline ends. Germline CDR1 is LNHDA and CDR2 is SQIVND (reference sequence). The CDR3 runs to 13 residues.